This T cell receptor beta chain derives from a study of cytomegalovirus exposure and HLA in healthy donors. The CDR3 consists of 15 residues. The V end lost 3 bases, the J end lost 2 bases, and 12 bases lay between the germline ends. Germline CDR1 SNHLY, CDR2 FYNNEI. The PCR was carried out with 60 Vbeta primers and 13 Jbeta primers. Profiled with immunoSEQ multiplex PCR; TCRdb holds only in-frame clones, not every one. The repertoire consists of approximately 79,000 clones, with 65% to 85% occurring once and the leading ten covering around a fifth. The rearrangement links TRBV2 to TRBJ2-3, with D possibly being TRBD2 (6 bases). The specimen was PBMCs. The sequence was obtained from a middle-aged woman in good health and CMV-seropositive. This CDR3 reads CASSDSGANTDTQYF. Written as DNA, the CDR3 is TGTGCCAGCAGTGATAGCGGAGCCAACACAGATACGCAGTATTTT.